These 30 T cell receptor beta chains came from one sample sequenced in a study of response to subunit inactivated influenza vaccine. TCRdb re-called the RT-PCR reads with MiXCR, one entry per CDR3 protein. This table holds 560,000 or so distinct CDR3 sequences, roughly 8.2% found once. Sequenced material: PBMCs from blood, taken about 23 months after vaccination. These receptors originate from a man in his fifties or sixties who received an inactivated influenza vaccine.

The table lists this clonotype with many counts. The chain recombines TRBV29-1 with TRBJ2-1, with TRBD2 matching 9 bases. Germline CDR1 reads SQVTM; CDR2 reads ANQGSEA. This CDR3 comprises 15 residues. V shed 5 bases, J shed 3 bases, and the junction held 8 bases outside the gene matches. The chain's CDR3 is CSVPTTSGVYNEQFF. For the CDR3, the DNA is TGCAGCGTTCCCACGACTAGCGGAGTCTACAATGAGCAGTTCTTC.

This clonotype has more than one count but fewer than ten. The CDR3 here is CSVEDPRTYNEQFF. The CDR3, as DNA: TGCAGCGTTGAAGATCCGCGGACCTACAATGAGCAGTTCTTC. The V and J genes are TRBV29-1 and TRBJ2-1; D not certain. Trimming pared 0 bases from V and 2 bases from J, leaving 8 bases between. Germline values: CDR1 SQVTM, CDR2 ANQGSEA. There are 14 residues in the CDR3.

This clonotype has at least ten counts. The V and J genes are TRBV7-2 and TRBJ2-7; tentative D call: TRBD1 (5 bases). Trimming pared 1 base from V and 1 base from J, leaving 8 bases between. CDR1 and CDR2 from the germline V gene are SGHTA and FQGNSA. CDR3 length: 14 amino acids. The CDR3 nucleotides are TGTGCCAGCAGCTTAGTCCCAGGGTCCTACGAGCAGTACTTC. Translating gives CASSLVPGSYEQYF.

This clonotype showed up just a few times. The chain couples TRBV28 to TRBJ1-3; D unclear. Germline V CDR1 and CDR2: MDHEN, SYDVKM. V dropped 1 base and J dropped 0 bases, with 7 bases sitting between them. The CDR3 extends over 15 amino acids. The CDR3 reads CASSLSGFSGNTIYF. The CDR3 bases are TGTGCCAGCAGTTTATCGGGTTTCTCTGGAAACACCATATATTTT.

The V and J genes are TRBV10-3 and TRBJ1-5; D gene ambiguous. Trimming took off 2 bases at V and 0 bases at J, with 2 bases between the two ends. CDR3 length: 13 amino acids. Germline loops: CDR1 ENHRY, CDR2 SYGVKD. CDR3 in amino acids: CAISEPSNQPQHF. The CDR3 DNA is TGTGCCATCAGTGAGCCTAGCAATCAGCCCCAGCATTTT.

This chain links TRBV10-3 with TRBJ2-7, with 9 nucleotides matching TRBD1. The junction had 6 bases not matched to a gene; V was cut back by 3 bases and J by 3 bases. The germline gives CDR1 ENHRY, CDR2 SYGVKD. The CDR3 totals 15 residues. CDR3 sequence: CAISDPADRGYEQYF. In DNA, the CDR3 is TGTGCCATCAGTGACCCGGCGGACAGGGGCTACGAGCAGTACTTC.

This clonotype was counted only a few times. The chain combines TRBV5-1 with TRBJ1-2, with 7 bases matching TRBD1. CDR3 size: 13 residues. Per germline, CDR1 SGHRS and CDR2 YFSETQ. Germline trimming cut 4 bases from V and 13 bases from J; bases unmatched to any gene: 13. The CDR3 sequence is CASSPPGQIRLTF. The CDR3 DNA is TGCGCCAGCAGCCCGCCGGGACAGATAAGGCTCACCTTC.

The gene calls are TRBV6-1 and TRBJ1-5, with unresolved D. V lost 9 bases and J lost 4, with 7 bases in between. CDR1 and CDR2 from the germline V gene are MNHNS and SASEGT. The CDR3 loop spans 11 amino acids. CDR3 bases: TGTGCCAGTGACGGGAATCAGCCCCAGCATTTT. It specifies CASDGNQPQHF.

In its sample, this clonotype was seen many times. CDR3 DNA sequence: TGTGCCAGCAAGCATTCGAAAGGAGAGACCCAGTACTTC. Translating it yields CASKHSKGETQYF. The chain links TRBV28 to TRBJ2-5; D is undetermined. The CDR3 covers 13 residues. CDR1 and CDR2 from the germline V gene are MDHEN and SYDVKM. V dropped 7 bases and J dropped 4 bases, with 13 bases sitting between them.

The sample holds a few counts of this clonotype. The chain employs TRBV27 and TRBJ2-7, with 8 bases fitting TRBD2. The germline gives CDR1 MNHEY, CDR2 SMNVEV (reference sequence). This CDR3 spans 16 amino acids. J lost 6 bases, V lost 1 base, and 11 bases had no gene match. In DNA form, the CDR3 reads TGTGCCAGCAGTTTATTAATAGGGAGCGGGAGCACCGAGCAGTACTTC. Encoded protein: CASSLLIGSGSTEQYF.

This clonotype has more than one count but fewer than ten. J is TRBJ2-1 and V is TRBV12-3 or TRBV12-4, with D possibly being TRBD2 (7 bases). The CDR3 is made up of 13 amino acids. V gave up 7 bases and J gave up 7 bases, with 14 bases separating them. This CDR3 is CASTPGEGNEQFF. CDR3 in DNA: TGTGCCAGCACCCCAGGGGAGGGAAATGAGCAGTTCTTC.

J is TRBJ2-3 and V is TRBV7-2; no clear D gene. CDR1 is SGHTA, CDR2 FQGNSA, per germline. CDR3 length: 14 amino acids. Trimming pared 1 base from V and 7 bases from J, leaving 12 bases between. CDR3 amino acids: CASSLGFWTNTQYF. The CDR3 coding sequence is TGTGCCAGCAGCTTAGGATTTTGGACGAATACGCAGTATTTT.

This clonotype has a handful of counts. CDR3 region: CASSSHGSTDTQYF. CDR3 coding DNA: TGTGCCAGCAGCTCCCACGGTAGCACAGATACGCAGTATTTT. The rearrangement uses TRBV12-3 or TRBV12-4 and TRBJ2-3, with no clear D. V was clipped by 6 bases and J by 0 bases, with 10 bases between them. The CDR3 has 14 amino acids.

This clonotype was recorded a few times. The rearrangement links TRBV20-1 to TRBJ1-5, with D uncertain. The CDR3 contains 10 residues. V lost 3 bases, J lost 10 bases, and 7 bases lay in between. Germline V gene lookup returns CDR1 DFQATT and CDR2 SNEGSKA (reference sequence). The CDR3 protein is CSASRVPQHF. The CDR3 nucleotides read TGCAGTGCTAGCCGGGTCCCCCAGCATTTT.

This clonotype was seen a few times. V gene TRBV12-3 or TRBV12-4 combines with J gene TRBJ2-3; 8 bases fit TRBD2. The V gene end was trimmed by 6 bases and the J gene end by 2 bases; junction bases not matched to a gene: 10. The CDR3 has 16 residues. This chain's CDR3 is CASSPSGGRTTDTQYF. The DNA of the CDR3 is TGTGCCAGCAGCCCCAGTGGCGGGAGGACCACAGATACGCAGTATTTT.

This chain links TRBV5-1 with TRBJ2-7, with TRBD2 matching over 9 bases. The CDR3 sequence is 15 residues long. With 4 bases clipped from V and 3 bases from J, the junction kept 8 bases outside the gene matches. Germline CDR1 SGHRS, CDR2 YFSETQ. The CDR3 sequence is CASSPAAGGYYEQYF. DNA of the CDR3: TGCGCCAGCAGCCCGGCTGCGGGAGGGTACTACGAGCAGTACTTC.

The table lists this clonotype with a few counts. The chain uses TRBV2 and TRBJ2-7, with D hard to call. There are 11 residues in the CDR3. Per the germline V gene, CDR1 is SNHLY and CDR2 is FYNNEI. Trimming stripped 10 bases from V and 4 bases from J, with 11 bases between. The CDR3 here is CATVVDYEQYF. CDR3 sequence (DNA): TGTGCCACCGTGGTGGATTACGAGCAGTACTTC. The full variable domain, completed using reference TRBV2 and TRBJ2-7, is EPEVTQTPSHQVTQMGQEVILRCVPISNHLYFYWYRQILGQKVEFLVSFYNNEISEKSEIFDDQFSVERPDGSNFTLKIRSTKLEDSAMYFCATVVDYEQYFGPGTRLTVT.

This clonotype was found a few times. The J gene is TRBJ2-3, the V gene TRBV24-1, with TRBD2 matching 13 bases. The CDR3 is 18 residues long. The trim removed 0 bases at V and 5 bases at J, leaving 7 bases unmatched. The germline CDR1 and CDR2 sequences are KGHDR and SFDVKD. CDR3 in DNA: TGTGCCACCAGTGATTTGCCACGGACTAGCGGGGGAAGAGATACGCAGTATTTT. Protein product: CATSDLPRTSGGRDTQYF.

The chain couples TRBV7-2 to TRBJ2-7; D remains unclear. Germline CDR1 is SGHTA and CDR2 is FQGNSA. This CDR3 is 12 amino acids long. Trimming took off 2 bases at V and 6 bases at J, with 8 bases between the two ends. The CDR3 coding sequence is TGTGCCAGCAGCTTACGGTCGGGCGAGCAGTACTTC. The encoded protein is CASSLRSGEQYF.

This chain joins TRBV5-6 and TRBJ1-2, with unresolved D. CDR1 and CDR2 (germline): SGHDT, YYEEEE. The CDR3 consists of 17 residues. V was pared by 4 bases and J by 2 bases, with 21 bases between. CDR3 sequence: CASSDGPEQRRNYGYTF. The DNA of the CDR3 is TGTGCCAGCAGCGATGGGCCAGAACAGAGAAGGAACTATGGCTACACCTTC. Together with reference TRBV5-6 and TRBJ1-2, the CDR3 gives the full variable domain: DAGVTQSPTHLIKTRGQQVTLRCSPKSGHDTVSWYQQALGQGPQFIFQYYEEEERQRGNFPDRFSGHQFPNYSSELNVNALLLGDSALYLCASSDGPEQRRNYGYTFGSGTRLTVV.

The sample holds many counts of this clonotype. The chain has TRBV19 and TRBJ2-1; 12 nucleotides agree with TRBD2. CDR3 size: 18 residues. Germline V gene sequence: CDR1 LNHDA, CDR2 SQIVND (reference sequence). With V trimmed by 5 bases and J by 6 bases, 14 bases remained unmatched. CDR3 in amino acids: CASSPQRTSGNSGNEQFF. CDR3 in DNA: TGTGCCAGTAGTCCCCAACGGACTAGCGGGAACTCGGGCAATGAGCAGTTCTTC.

This clonotype showed up just a few times. The chain is built from TRBV19 and TRBJ2-4; D is uncertain. This CDR3 has 16 residues. Trimming shortened V by 1 base and J by 0 bases, and 10 bases separated the two germline ends. Germline V lookup: CDR1 LNHDA, CDR2 SQIVND (reference sequence). For the CDR3, the DNA is TGTGCCAGTAGTATAGTTACAGAACTAGCCAAAAACATTCAGTACTTC. Protein product: CASSIVTELAKNIQYF.

This clonotype has only a few counts. The chain is built from TRBV27 and TRBJ2-1; D not resolved. Trimming removed 2 bases at V and 9 bases at J, with 11 bases between. Germline lookup yields CDR1 MNHEY and CDR2 SMNVEV (reference sequence). CDR3 size: 13 residues. As DNA, the CDR3 is TGTGCCAGCAGTTTACGAAGGTCGAGTGAGCAGTTCTTC. Its translation is CASSLRRSSEQFF.

This clonotype showed up just a few times. This chain uses TRBV7-2 with TRBJ1-5, with 10 bases fitting TRBD1. The CDR3 is 16 residues long. Unmatched junction bases numbered 6, after V lost 4 bases and J lost 3 bases. In germline, CDR1 is SGHTA, CDR2 FQGNSA. This chain's CDR3 is CASSSDRGGPNQPQHF. The CDR3 DNA sequence: TGTGCCAGCAGCTCGGACAGGGGGGGACCCAATCAGCCCCAGCATTTT.

This clonotype has just a few counts. V gene TRBV6-1 combines with J gene TRBJ2-6; 7 bases agree with TRBD1. Per the germline V gene, CDR1 is MNHNS and CDR2 is SASEGT. V lost 5 bases, J lost 1 base, and 2 bases stayed unmatched. The CDR3 runs 15 residues. The CDR3 DNA reads TGTGCCAGCAGTCAACAGGGGTCTGGGGCCAACGTCCTGACTTTC. Its protein is CASSQQGSGANVLTF.

A few counts support this clonotype. This chain connects TRBV29-1 to TRBJ2-5; 9 bases line up with TRBD2. Per germline, CDR1 SQVTM and CDR2 ANQGSEA. Unmatched junction bases numbered 8, after V lost 1 base and J lost 5 bases. The CDR3 covers 15 residues. The DNA of the CDR3 is TGCAGCGTTGAAGGCGTTAGCGGGAGTTATGAGACCCAGTACTTC. Encoded protein: CSVEGVSGSYETQYF.

CDR3 coding DNA: TGTGCCATCAGTGAGGACGGCGTGATCCATGGCTACACCTTC. Translated: CAISEDGVIHGYTF. The rearrangement joins TRBV10-3 to TRBJ1-2, with D hard to call. The CDR3 covers 14 residues. Germline values: CDR1 ENHRY, CDR2 SYGVKD. Trimming removed 2 bases at V and 6 bases at J, with 13 bases between.

This clonotype came up a few times. The J gene is TRBJ2-3, the V gene TRBV18, with D uncertain. Trimming stripped 6 bases from V and 2 bases from J, with 18 bases between. CDR1 and CDR2 from the germline V gene are KGHSH and LQKENI. This CDR3 is built from 16 residues. CDR3: CASSPVPPPNTDTQYF. In DNA, the CDR3 is TGTGCCAGCTCCCCGGTTCCACCCCCGAACACAGATACGCAGTATTTT.

The genes are TRBV27 and TRBJ2-4, with unresolved D. The germline gives CDR1 MNHEY, CDR2 SMNVEV (reference sequence). V was shortened by 2 bases and J by 1 base, with 3 bases between the two germline ends. CDR3 length: 13 residues. The CDR3 DNA reads TGTGCCAGCAGTTTACGGGCCAAAAACATTCAGTACTTC. Translated, it gives CASSLRAKNIQYF.

This clonotype has a single count. The chain carries TRBV7-2 and TRBJ2-1; 9 bases fit TRBD1. Germline assignment: CDR1 SGHTA and CDR2 FQGNSA. The CDR3 covers 14 residues. Trimming at V came to 5 bases and at J to 7 bases, leaving 6 bases not matched to a gene. Here the CDR3 reads CASSRGTGQNEQFF. DNA of the CDR3: TGTGCCAGCAGCCGGGGGACAGGGCAAAATGAGCAGTTCTTC.